The 8 T cell receptor beta chains given below trace back to one sample, sequenced in a study of memory CD4+ T cells and cytomegalovirus serostatus. The sort gate was single viable CD3+CD4+CD8-CD45RO+ cells for memory CD4+ T cells. The data were produced by immunoSEQ multiplex PCR, yet TCRdb's version contains in-frame clones alone and is incomplete. The sample lists roughly 39,000 clones; around three quarters were seen once. Sequencing was done on a sample of memory CD4+ T cells from blood. The receptors were sampled from an adult in good health and CMV-seronegative.

This chain links TRBV5-8 with TRBJ2-7, with TRBD2 matching 12 bases. The CDR3 spans 16 residues. In germline, CDR1 is SGHTS, CDR2 YDEGEE. J gave up 0 bases and V 3 bases, and 4 bases lay outside the gene matches. CDR3 residues: CASSWRLAGDSYEQYF. Here the CDR3 DNA reads TGTGCCAGCAGCTGGAGACTAGCGGGGGACTCCTACGAGCAGTACTTC.

This chain links TRBV11-2 with TRBJ2-2, with TRBD1 identical over 10 bases. The CDR3 covers 14 residues. The ends lost 4 bases at V and 7 bases at J; junction bases unmatched: 3. Germline-derived CDR1 and CDR2 are SGHAT and FQNNGV. In nucleotides, the CDR3 is TGTGCCAGCAGCTGGGACAGGGGTGACGGGGAGCTGTTTTTT. Amino acid sequence: CASSWDRGDGELFF.

J is TRBJ2-2 and V is TRBV6-5; D is unresolved. The germline V and J ends were trimmed by 6 bases and 8 bases, with 13 bases remaining between them. The CDR3 totals 13 residues. Germline V CDR1 and CDR2: MNHEY, SVGAGI. The CDR3, as DNA: TGTGCCAGCAGGCCTCTAAGTGAGGGGGAGCTGTTTTTT. It yields the protein CASRPLSEGELFF.

The chain has TRBV4-2 and TRBJ1-1; D ambiguous. V was pared by 2 bases and J by 3 bases, with 7 bases between. CDR1 is LGHNA, CDR2 YNFKEQ, per germline. The CDR3 runs to 13 residues. CDR3 protein: CASSQPTHTEAFF. The CDR3 DNA is TGTGCCAGCAGCCAACCAACCCACACTGAAGCTTTCTTT.

The genes are TRBV18 and TRBJ1-4; possibly TRBD1 for D (6 bases). The CDR3 covers 14 residues. The germline gives CDR1 KGHSH, CDR2 LQKENI. V was clipped by 1 base and J by 5 bases, with 8 bases between them. CDR3 loop: CASSPQGENEKLFF. In DNA, the CDR3 is TGTGCCAGCTCACCACAGGGGGAAAATGAAAAACTGTTTTTT.

This clone was counted once. The chain carries TRBV30 and TRBJ1-1, with unresolved D. Trimming removed 3 bases from V and 0 bases from J, with 8 bases in between. This CDR3 has 13 residues. Germline assignment: CDR1 GTSNPN and CDR2 SVGIG (reference sequence). The CDR3 sequence is CAWRIGLNTEAFF. The CDR3 DNA follows: TGTGCCTGGAGGATAGGTTTGAACACTGAAGCTTTCTTT.

This chain connects TRBV19 to TRBJ1-6, with D maybe TRBD1 (5 bases). The CDR3 loop spans 16 amino acids. The V gene lost 8 bases and the J gene lost 5 bases, with 19 bases spanning the gap. The germline gives CDR1 LNHDA, CDR2 SQIVND (reference sequence). CDR3 DNA sequence: TGTGCCAGTGGCACCAGGGCTGGGGCAAATAATTCACCCCTCCACTTT. Residues: CASGTRAGANNSPLHF.

The chain carries TRBV19 and TRBJ2-3; D gene uncertain. V gave up 2 bases and J gave up 0 bases, with 3 bases separating them. CDR1 is LNHDA and CDR2 is SQIVND in the germline V gene (reference sequence). This CDR3 is built from 13 residues. CDR3 region: CASSIQSTDTQYF. The DNA of the CDR3 is TGTGCCAGTAGTATACAGAGCACAGATACGCAGTATTTT.